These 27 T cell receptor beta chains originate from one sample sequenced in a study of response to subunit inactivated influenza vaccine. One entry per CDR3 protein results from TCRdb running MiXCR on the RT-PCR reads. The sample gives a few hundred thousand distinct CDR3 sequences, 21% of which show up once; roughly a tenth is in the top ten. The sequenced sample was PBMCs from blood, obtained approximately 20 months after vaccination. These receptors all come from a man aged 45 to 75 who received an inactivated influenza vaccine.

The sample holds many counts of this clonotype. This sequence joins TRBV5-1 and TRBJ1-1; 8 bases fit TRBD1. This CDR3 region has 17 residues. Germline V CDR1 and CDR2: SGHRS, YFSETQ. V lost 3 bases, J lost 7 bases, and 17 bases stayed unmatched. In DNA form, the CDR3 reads TGCGCCAGCAGCTGGGGGGGACAGGCCAAAATCCCCGGTGAAGCTTTCTTT. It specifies CASSWGGQAKIPGEAFF.

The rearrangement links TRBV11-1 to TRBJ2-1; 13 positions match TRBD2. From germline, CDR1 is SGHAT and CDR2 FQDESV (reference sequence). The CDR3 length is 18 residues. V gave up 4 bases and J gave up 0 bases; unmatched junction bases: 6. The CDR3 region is CASSSTSGRTFSYNEQFF. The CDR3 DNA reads TGTGCCAGCAGCTCGACTAGCGGGAGGACTTTCTCCTACAATGAGCAGTTCTTC. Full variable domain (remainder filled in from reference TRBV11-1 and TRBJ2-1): EAEVAQSPRYKITEKSQAVAFWCDPISGHATLYWYRQILGQGPELLVQFQDESVVDDSQLPKDRFSAERLKGVDSTLKIQPAELGDSAMYLCASSSTSGRTFSYNEQFFGPGTRLTVL.

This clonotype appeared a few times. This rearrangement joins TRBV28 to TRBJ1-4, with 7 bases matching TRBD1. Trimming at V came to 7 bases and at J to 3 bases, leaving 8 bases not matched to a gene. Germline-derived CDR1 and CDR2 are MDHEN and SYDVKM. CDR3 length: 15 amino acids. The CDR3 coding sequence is TGTGCCAGCAACTCACAGGGGTGGTCTAATGAAAAACTGTTTTTT. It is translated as CASNSQGWSNEKLFF.

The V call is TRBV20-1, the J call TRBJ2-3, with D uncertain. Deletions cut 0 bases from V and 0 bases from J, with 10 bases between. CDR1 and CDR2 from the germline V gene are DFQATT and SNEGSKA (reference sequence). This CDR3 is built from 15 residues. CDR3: CSARDFVESTDTQYF. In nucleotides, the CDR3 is TGCAGTGCTAGAGATTTTGTAGAGAGCACAGATACGCAGTATTTT.

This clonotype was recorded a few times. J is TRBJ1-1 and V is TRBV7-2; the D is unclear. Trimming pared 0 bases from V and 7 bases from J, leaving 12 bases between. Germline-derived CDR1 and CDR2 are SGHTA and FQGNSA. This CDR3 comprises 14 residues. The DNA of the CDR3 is TGTGCCAGCAGCTTAGCGATGATTCGTAATGAAGCTTTCTTT. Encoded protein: CASSLAMIRNEAFF.

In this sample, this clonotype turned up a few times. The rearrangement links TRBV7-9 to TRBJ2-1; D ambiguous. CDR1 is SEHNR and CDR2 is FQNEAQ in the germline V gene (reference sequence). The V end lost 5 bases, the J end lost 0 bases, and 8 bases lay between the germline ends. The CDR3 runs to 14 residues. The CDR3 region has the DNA TGTGCCAGCAGCCAATCTACCTCCTACAATGAGCAGTTCTTC. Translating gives CASSQSTSYNEQFF.

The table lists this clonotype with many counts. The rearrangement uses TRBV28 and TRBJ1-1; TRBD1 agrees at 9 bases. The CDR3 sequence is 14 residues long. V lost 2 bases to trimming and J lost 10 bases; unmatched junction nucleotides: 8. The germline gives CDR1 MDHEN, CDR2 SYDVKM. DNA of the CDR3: TGTGCCAGCAGTTTAGGAACAGGGGGCCGGCTAGCTTTCTTT. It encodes CASSLGTGGRLAFF. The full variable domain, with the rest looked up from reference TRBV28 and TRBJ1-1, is DVKVTQSSRYLVKRTGEKVFLECVQDMDHENMFWYRQDPGLGLRLIYFSYDVKMKEKGDIPEGYSVSREKKERFSLILESASTNQTSMYLCASSLGTGGRLAFFGQGTRLTVV.

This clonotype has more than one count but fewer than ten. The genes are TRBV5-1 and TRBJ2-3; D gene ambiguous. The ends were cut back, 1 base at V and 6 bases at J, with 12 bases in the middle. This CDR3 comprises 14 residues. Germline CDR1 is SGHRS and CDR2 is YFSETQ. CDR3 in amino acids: CASSLSNVLDTQYF. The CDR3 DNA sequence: TGCGCCAGCAGCTTGTCAAACGTTCTGGATACGCAGTATTTT. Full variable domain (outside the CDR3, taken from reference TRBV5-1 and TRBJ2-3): KAGVTQTPRYLIKTRGQQVTLSCSPISGHRSVSWYQQTPGQGLQFLFEYFSETQRNKGNFPGRFSGRQFSNSRSEMNVSTLELGDSALYLCASSLSNVLDTQYFGPGTRLTVL.

As DNA, the CDR3 is TGCAGTGCTCGGAACCCCGACAGGGCGCAAGAGACCCAGTACTTC. Translated, it gives CSARNPDRAQETQYF. The chain uses TRBV20-1 and TRBJ2-5; 7 bases are a match to TRBD1. This CDR3 is 15 amino acids long. J gave up 2 bases and V 5 bases, and 11 bases lay outside the gene matches. CDR1 and CDR2 from the germline V gene are DFQATT and SNEGSKA (reference sequence).

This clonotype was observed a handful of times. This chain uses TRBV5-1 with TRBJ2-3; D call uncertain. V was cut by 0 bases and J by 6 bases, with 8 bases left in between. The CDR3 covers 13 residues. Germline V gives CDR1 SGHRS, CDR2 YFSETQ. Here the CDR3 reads CASSLDGMDTQYF. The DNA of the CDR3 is TGCGCCAGCAGCTTGGACGGTATGGATACGCAGTATTTT.

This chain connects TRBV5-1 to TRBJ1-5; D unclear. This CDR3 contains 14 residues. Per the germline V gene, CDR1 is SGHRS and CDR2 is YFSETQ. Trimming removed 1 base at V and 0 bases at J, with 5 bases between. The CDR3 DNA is TGCGCCAGCAGCTTGACACCTAGCAATCAGCCCCAGCATTTT. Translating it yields CASSLTPSNQPQHF.

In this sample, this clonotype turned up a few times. CDR3: CASSQGGTGELSGGYTF. Here the CDR3 DNA reads TGTGCCAGCAGCCAGGGCGGGACAGGGGAGCTGTCGGGTGGCTACACCTTC. The V call is TRBV7-9, the J call TRBJ1-2, with 10 nucleotides matching TRBD1. After removal of 5 bases from V and 7 bases from J, the junction contained 16 bases not matched to a gene. This CDR3 is built from 17 residues. From germline, CDR1 is SEHNR and CDR2 FQNEAQ (reference sequence).

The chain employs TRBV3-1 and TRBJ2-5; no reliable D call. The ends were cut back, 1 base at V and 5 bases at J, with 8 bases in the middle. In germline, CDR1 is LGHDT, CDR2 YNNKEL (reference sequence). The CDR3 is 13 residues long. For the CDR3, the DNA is TGTGCCAGCAGCCAAGGGATTGGGGAGACCCAGTACTTC. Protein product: CASSQGIGETQYF.

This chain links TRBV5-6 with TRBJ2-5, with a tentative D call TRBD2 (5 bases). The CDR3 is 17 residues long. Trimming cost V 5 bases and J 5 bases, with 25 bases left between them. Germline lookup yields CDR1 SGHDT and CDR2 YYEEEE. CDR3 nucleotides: TGTGCCAGCAGGACCTATCCCCAGGCAGACCGAGGGGAGACCCAGTACTTC. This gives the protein CASRTYPQADRGETQYF.

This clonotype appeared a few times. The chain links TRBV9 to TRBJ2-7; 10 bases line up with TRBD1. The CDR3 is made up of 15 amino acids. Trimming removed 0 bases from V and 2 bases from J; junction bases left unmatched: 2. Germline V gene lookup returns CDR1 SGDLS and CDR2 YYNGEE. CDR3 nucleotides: TGTGCCAGCAGCGTAGAAGGACAGGGGGCCTACGAGCAGTACTTC. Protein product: CASSVEGQGAYEQYF.

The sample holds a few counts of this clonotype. The CDR3 loop reads CASSLLGTGSNQPQHF. DNA for the CDR3: TGTGCCAGCAGTTTATTGGGGACAGGAAGCAATCAGCCCCAGCATTTT. The rearrangement uses TRBV28 and TRBJ1-5; 8 bases fit TRBD1. The germline CDR1 and CDR2 sequences are MDHEN and SYDVKM. This CDR3 has 16 residues. V was pared by 1 base and J by 1 base, with 3 bases of the junction left unmatched.

In nucleotides, the CDR3 is TGTGCCAGCATCCGACTCAATAAACCGGGACAGGGGGCCCCAGATACGCAGTATTTT. Encoded protein: CASIRLNKPGQGAPDTQYF. This chain links TRBV6-2 or TRBV6-3 with TRBJ2-3, with 12 positions matching TRBD1. Germline assignment: CDR1 MNHEY and CDR2 SVGEGT. V trimming: 7 bases; J trimming: 4 bases; junction bases outside the gene matches: 18. The CDR3 totals 19 residues.

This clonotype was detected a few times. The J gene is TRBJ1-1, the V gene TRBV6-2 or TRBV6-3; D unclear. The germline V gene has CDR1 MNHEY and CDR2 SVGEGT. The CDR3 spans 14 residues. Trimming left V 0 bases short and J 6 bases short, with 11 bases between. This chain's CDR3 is CASSYSTVKAEAFF. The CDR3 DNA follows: TGTGCCAGCAGTTACTCGACTGTAAAGGCTGAAGCTTTCTTT.

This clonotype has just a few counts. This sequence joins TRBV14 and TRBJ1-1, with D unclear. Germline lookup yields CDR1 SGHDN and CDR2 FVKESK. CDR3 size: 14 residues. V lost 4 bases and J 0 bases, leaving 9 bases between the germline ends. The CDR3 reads CASSLSSMNTEAFF. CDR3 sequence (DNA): TGTGCCAGCAGCCTTTCATCAATGAACACTGAAGCTTTCTTT.

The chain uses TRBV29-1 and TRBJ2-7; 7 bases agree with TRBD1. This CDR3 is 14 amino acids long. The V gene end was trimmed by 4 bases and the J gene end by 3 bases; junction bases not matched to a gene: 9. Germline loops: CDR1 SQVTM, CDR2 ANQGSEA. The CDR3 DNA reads TGCAGCGTTGTAAGTGTTAGGACAGGCTACGAGCAGTACTTC. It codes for CSVVSVRTGYEQYF.

The CDR3 bases are TGTGCCAGCAGGCTATACAGAGAATATAGCAATCAGCCCCAGCATTTT. Translated: CASRLYREYSNQPQHF. The J gene is TRBJ1-5, the V gene TRBV2; D unclear. Germline values: CDR1 SNHLY, CDR2 FYNNEI. The length of the CDR3 is 16 residues. Between the trimmed V and J ends, which lost 6 bases and 0 bases, there was a span of 15 bases.

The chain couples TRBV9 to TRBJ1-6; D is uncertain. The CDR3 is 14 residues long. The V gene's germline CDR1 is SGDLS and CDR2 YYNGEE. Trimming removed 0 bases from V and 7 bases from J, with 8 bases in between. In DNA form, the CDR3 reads TGTGCCAGCAGCGTAGCTTTCCCCAATTCACCCCTCCACTTT. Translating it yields CASSVAFPNSPLHF.

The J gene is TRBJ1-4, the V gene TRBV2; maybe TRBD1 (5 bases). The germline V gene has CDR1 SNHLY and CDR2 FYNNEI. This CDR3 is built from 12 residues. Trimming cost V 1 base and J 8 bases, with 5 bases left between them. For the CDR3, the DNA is TGTGCCAGCAGTGAAGGGACAGAAAAACTGTTTTTT. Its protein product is CASSEGTEKLFF.

CDR3 protein: CASSSGGYQETQYF. DNA for the CDR3: TGTGCCAGCAGCTCCGGGGGTTACCAAGAGACCCAGTACTTC. The chain has TRBV7-9 and TRBJ2-5; maybe TRBD2 (6 bases). CDR3 length equals 14 residues. Trimming pared 4 bases from V and 0 bases from J, leaving 9 bases between. CDR1 SEHNR and CDR2 FQNEAQ come from the germline V gene (reference sequence). The full variable domain, completed using reference TRBV7-9 and TRBJ2-5, is DTGVSQNPRHKITKRGQNVTFRCDPISEHNRLYWYRQTLGQGPEFLTYFQNEAQLEKSRLLSDRFSAERPKGSFSTLEIQRTEQGDSAMYLCASSSGGYQETQYFGPGTRLLVL.

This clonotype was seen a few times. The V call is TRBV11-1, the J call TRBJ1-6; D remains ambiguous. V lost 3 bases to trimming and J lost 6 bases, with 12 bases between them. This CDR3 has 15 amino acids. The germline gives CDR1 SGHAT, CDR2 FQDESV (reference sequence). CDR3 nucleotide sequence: TGTGCCAGCAGCTTCGCAGAGCCGGGTAATTCACCCCTCCACTTT. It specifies CASSFAEPGNSPLHF. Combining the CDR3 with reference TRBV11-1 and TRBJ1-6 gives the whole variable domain EAEVAQSPRYKITEKSQAVAFWCDPISGHATLYWYRQILGQGPELLVQFQDESVVDDSQLPKDRFSAERLKGVDSTLKIQPAELGDSAMYLCASSFAEPGNSPLHFGNGTRLTVT.

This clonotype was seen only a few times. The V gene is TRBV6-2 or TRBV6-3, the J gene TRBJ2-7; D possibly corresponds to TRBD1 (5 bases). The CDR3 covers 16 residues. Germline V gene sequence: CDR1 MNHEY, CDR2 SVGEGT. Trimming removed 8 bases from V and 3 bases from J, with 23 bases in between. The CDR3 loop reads CASHRGQSSDGYEQYF. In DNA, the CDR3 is TGTGCCAGCCATAGGGGCCAAAGTTCGGATGGCTACGAGCAGTACTTC.

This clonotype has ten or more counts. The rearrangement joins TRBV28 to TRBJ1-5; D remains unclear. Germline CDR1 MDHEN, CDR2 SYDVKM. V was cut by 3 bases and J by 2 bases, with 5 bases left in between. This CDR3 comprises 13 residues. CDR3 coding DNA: TGTGCCAGCAGTTTCCCAGGCAATCAGCCCCAGCATTTT. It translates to CASSFPGNQPQHF.